One T cell receptor (beta chain) is described in this entry. Its antigen is still unknown. No base-level quality is on record; no much larger clone is a single base apart. The entry originates in a study of radiotherapy plus CTLA-4 blockade in lung cancer (dated by TCRdb to between 2018 and 2020). Regarding the complete study: Among enrolled patients, 15% to 20% had an objective response and approximately 30% reached disease control. Study-level results and caveats: Early dynamic changes in blood T cell clones, together with increased serum interferon-beta after radiation, were reported as the strongest predictors of response. After treatment with radiotherapy and ipilimumab, TCR clones that came from tumors expanded in the peripheral blood.

The study tested focal radiation therapy combined with CTLA-4 blockade (ipilimumab) in patients with chemo-refractory metastatic non-small-cell lung cancer. Library preparation employed the immunoSEQ multiplex PCR assay. TCRdb holds this immuneACCESS table with in-frame rearrangements only. Some clones are missing; in checked studies, unresolved V genes explain under half, and the rest has no known cause. This sample gives 50,000 or so clones in total; around 69% of them show up just once. The leading ten clones occupy just under 8.5% of the sample. The source is a human donor with non-small cell lung cancer who had stable disease on radiotherapy plus ipilimumab. Sequences were derived from peripheral blood, sampled from a patient treated with radiotherapy plus ipilimumab.

CDR3 loop: CASSPTTSGGADTQYF. Here is the DNA: TGCGCCAGCAGCCCGACGACTAGCGGGGGGGCAGATACGCAGTATTTT. Here the chain combines TRBV5-1 and TRBJ2-3, with 14 bases matching TRBD2. Ends trimmed: V by 4 bases, J by 4 bases; bases unmatched to a gene: 5. The CDR3 sequence holds 16 residues, the cysteine and phenylalanine included. Just CDR3 DNA is preserved here, 48 bases in frame from base 1. In the germline V gene, CDR1 corresponds to SGHRS and CDR2 to YFSETQ.